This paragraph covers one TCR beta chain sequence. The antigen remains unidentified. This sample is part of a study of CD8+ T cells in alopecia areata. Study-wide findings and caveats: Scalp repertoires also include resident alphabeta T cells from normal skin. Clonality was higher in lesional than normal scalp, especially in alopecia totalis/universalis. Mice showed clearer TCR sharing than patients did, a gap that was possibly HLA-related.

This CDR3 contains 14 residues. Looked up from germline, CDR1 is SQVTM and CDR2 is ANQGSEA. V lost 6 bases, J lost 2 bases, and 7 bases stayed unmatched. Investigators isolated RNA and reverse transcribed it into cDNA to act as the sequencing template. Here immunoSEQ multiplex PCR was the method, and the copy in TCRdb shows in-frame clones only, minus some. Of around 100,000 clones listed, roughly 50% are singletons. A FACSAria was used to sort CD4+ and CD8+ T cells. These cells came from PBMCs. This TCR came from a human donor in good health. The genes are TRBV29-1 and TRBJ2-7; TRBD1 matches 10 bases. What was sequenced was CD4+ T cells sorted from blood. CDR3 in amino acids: CSVGPGQGPYEQYF. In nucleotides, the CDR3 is TGCAGCGTGGGACCGGGACAGGGGCCCTACGAGCAGTACTTC.